The TCR beta chain under discussion was sequenced for a study of cytomegalovirus exposure and HLA in healthy donors. Study results and limitations: Association of 17,000 or so TCR beta sequences with HLA alleles was found at 0.05 false discovery rate in a later analysis. Confirmation was obtained in vitro that three CMV-associated chains are specific for CMV antigens. In a later analysis, parvovirus B19, influenza, CMV and Epstein-Barr virus appeared linked to several top co-occurrence clusters.

A remark on this clone: Antigen: not known.

CDR1 is SGHNT and CDR2 is YYREEE in the germline V gene (reference sequence). The V gene lost 4 bases and the J gene lost 0 bases, with 8 bases spanning the gap. The CDR3 runs to 14 residues. In the PCR, 60 Vbeta and 13 Jbeta primers were used. Using immunoSEQ multiplex PCR, the repertoire was profiled, and TCRdb retains in-frame clones only, with some absent. This repertoire shows 150,000 to 250,000 clones, 75% to 85% found once; its top ten account for 6.5%. Source material: PBMCs. The J gene is TRBJ2-1, the V gene TRBV5-4; unclear D gene. The TCR originated in a woman in her 50s in good health and CMV-seropositive. The CDR3 region is CASSRSGSYNEQFF. CDR3 nucleotide sequence: TGTGCCAGCAGCCGTAGTGGCTCCTACAATGAGCAGTTCTTC.